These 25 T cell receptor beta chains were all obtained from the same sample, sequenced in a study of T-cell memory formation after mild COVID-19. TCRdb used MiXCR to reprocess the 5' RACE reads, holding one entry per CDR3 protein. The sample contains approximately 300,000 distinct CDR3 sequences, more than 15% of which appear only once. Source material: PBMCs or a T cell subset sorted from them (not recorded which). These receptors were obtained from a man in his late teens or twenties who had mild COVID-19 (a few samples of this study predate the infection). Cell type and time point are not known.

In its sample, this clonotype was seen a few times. The CDR3 bases are TGCGCCAGCAGCCAGGGGACTAGCGGGCGGAGCACAGATACGCAGTATTTT. The encoded protein is CASSQGTSGRSTDTQYF. The chain is built from TRBV4-3 and TRBJ2-3, with TRBD2 matching over 12 bases. Germline V gene lookup returns CDR1 LGHNA and CDR2 YSLEER. The junction had 4 bases not matched to a gene; V was cut back by 3 bases and J by 0 bases. This CDR3 is 17 amino acids long.

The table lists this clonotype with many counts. The CDR3 here is CSVGPRGETQYF. As DNA, the CDR3 is TGCAGCGTTGGTCCAAGAGGAGAGACCCAGTACTTC. This chain joins TRBV29-1 and TRBJ2-5; D gene ambiguous. Germline V gives CDR1 SQVTM, CDR2 ANQGSEA. The V gene lost 4 bases and the J gene lost 4 bases, with 10 bases spanning the gap. This CDR3 region has 12 residues.

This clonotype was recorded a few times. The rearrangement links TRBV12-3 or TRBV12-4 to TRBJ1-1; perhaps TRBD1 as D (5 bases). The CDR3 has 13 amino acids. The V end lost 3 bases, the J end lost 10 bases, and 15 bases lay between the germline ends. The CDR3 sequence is CASSFRTQALAFF. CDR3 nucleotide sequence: TGTGCCAGCAGTTTTAGGACACAGGCTCTAGCTTTCTTT.

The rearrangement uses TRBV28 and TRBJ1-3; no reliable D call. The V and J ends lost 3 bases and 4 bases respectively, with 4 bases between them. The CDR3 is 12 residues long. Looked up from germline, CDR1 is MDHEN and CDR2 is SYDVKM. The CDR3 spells CASSFRGNTIYF. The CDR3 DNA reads TGTGCCAGCAGTTTTCGGGGAAACACCATATATTTT.

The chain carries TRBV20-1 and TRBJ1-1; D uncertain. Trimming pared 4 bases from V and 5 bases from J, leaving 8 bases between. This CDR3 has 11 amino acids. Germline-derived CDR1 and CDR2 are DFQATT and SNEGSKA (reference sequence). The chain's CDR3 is CSAKGTTEAFF. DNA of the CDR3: TGCAGTGCTAAGGGTACTACTGAAGCTTTCTTT.

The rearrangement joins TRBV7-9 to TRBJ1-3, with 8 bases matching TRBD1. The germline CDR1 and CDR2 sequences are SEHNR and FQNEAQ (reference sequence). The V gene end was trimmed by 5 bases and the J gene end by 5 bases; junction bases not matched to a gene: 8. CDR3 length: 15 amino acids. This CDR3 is CASSRTGYDRNTIYF. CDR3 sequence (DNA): TGTGCCAGCAGCCGGACAGGGTACGATAGAAACACCATATATTTT.

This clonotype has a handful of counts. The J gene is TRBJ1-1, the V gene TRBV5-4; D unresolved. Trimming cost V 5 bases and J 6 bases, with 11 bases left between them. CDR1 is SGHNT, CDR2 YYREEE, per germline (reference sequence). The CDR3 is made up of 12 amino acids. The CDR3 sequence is CASSYRAAEAFF. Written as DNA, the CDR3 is TGTGCCAGCAGTTATCGGGCCGCTGAAGCTTTCTTT.

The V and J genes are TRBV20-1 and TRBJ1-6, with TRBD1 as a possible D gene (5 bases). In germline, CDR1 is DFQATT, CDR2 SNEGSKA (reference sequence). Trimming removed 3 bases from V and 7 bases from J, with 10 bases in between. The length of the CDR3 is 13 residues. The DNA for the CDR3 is TGCAGTGCTAGGGGGGACTCAAATTCACCCCTCCACTTT. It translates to CSARGDSNSPLHF.

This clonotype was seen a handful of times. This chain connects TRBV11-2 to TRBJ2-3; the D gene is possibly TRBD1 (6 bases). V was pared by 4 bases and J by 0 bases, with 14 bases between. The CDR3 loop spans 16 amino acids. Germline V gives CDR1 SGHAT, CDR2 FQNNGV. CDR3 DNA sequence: TGTGCCAGCAGCTCCAGGACAGTTGGGAGCACAGATACGCAGTATTTT. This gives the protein CASSSRTVGSTDTQYF. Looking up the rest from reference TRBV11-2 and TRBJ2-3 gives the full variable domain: EAGVAQSPRYKIIEKRQSVAFWCNPISGHATLYWYQQILGQGPKLLIQFQNNGVVDDSQLPKDRFSAERLKGVDSTLKIQPAKLEDSAVYLCASSSRTVGSTDTQYFGPGTRLTVL.

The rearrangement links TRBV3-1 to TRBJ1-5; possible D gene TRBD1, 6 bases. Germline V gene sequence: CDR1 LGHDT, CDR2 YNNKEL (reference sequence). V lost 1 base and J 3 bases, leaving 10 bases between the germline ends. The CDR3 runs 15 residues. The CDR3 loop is CASSQGTGNNQPQHF. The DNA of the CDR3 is TGTGCCAGCAGCCAAGGTACAGGGAACAATCAGCCCCAGCATTTT.

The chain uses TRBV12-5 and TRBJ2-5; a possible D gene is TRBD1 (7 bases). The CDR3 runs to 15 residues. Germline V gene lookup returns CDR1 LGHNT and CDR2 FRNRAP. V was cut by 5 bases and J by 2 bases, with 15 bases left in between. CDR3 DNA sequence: TGTGCTAGTGGTCCGGGGGACAGCTCACAAGAGACCCAGTACTTC. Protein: CASGPGDSSQETQYF. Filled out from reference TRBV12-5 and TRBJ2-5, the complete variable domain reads DARVTQTPRHKVTEMGQEVTMRCQPILGHNTVFWYRQTMMQGLELLAYFRNRAPLDDSGMPKDRFSAEMPDATLATLKIQPSEPRDSAVYFCASGPGDSSQETQYFGPGTRLLVL.

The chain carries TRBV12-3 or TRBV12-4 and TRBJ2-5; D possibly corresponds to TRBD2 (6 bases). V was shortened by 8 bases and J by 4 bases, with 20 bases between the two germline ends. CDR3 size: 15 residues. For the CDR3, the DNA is TGTGCCAGCGAGCTGTGGGAGGCTCCGGGAGAGACCCAGTACTTC. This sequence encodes CASELWEAPGETQYF.

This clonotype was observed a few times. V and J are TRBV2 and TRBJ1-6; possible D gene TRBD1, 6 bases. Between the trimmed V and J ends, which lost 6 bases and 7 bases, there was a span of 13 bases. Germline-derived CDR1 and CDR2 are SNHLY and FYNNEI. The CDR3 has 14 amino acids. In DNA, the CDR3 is TGTGCCAGCAGCGCGGAGGGGGGAAATTCACCCCTCCACTTT. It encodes CASSAEGGNSPLHF.

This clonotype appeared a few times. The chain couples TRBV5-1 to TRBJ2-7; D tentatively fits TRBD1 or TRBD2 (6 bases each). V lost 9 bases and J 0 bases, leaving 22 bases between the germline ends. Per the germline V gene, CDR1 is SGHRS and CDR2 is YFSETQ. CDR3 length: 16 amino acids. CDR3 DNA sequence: TGCGCCACCCCCGGGGGCGAGTTTCCCACCTCCTACGAGCAGTACTTC. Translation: CATPGGEFPTSYEQYF.

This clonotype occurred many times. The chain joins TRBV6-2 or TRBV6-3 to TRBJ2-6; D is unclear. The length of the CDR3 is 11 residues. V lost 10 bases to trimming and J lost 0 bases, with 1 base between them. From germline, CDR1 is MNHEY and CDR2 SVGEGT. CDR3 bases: TGTGCCACCTCTGGGGCCAACGTCCTGACTTTC. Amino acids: CATSGANVLTF.

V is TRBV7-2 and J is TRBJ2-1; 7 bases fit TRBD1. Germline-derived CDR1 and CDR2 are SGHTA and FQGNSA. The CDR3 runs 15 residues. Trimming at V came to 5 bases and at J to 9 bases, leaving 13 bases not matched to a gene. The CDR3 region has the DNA TGTGCCAGCAGCGCGAGTCAGGGGGATAGGAGTGAGCAGTTCTTC. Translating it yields CASSASQGDRSEQFF.

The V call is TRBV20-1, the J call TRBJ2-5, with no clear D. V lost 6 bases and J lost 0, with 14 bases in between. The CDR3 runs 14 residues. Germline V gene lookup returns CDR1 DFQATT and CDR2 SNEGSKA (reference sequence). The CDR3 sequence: CSAGPPQYQETQYF. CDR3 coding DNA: TGCAGTGCAGGGCCCCCACAGTACCAAGAGACCCAGTACTTC.

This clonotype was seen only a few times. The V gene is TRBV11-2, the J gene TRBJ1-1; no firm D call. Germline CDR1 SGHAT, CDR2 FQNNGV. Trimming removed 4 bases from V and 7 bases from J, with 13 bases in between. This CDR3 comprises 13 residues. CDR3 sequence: CASSSTREFEAFF. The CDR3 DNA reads TGTGCCAGCAGCTCCACCCGGGAGTTTGAAGCTTTCTTT.

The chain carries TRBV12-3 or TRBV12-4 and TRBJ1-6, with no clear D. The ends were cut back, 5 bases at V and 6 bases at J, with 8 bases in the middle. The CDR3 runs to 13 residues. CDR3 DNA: TGTGCCAGCAGTGCCCCCGGTAATTCACCCCTCCACTTT. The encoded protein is CASSAPGNSPLHF.

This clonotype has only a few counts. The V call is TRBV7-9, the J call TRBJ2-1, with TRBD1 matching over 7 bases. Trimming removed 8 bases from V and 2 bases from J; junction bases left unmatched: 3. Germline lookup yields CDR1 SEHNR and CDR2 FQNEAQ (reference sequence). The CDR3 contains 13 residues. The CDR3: CASRQGPYNEQFF. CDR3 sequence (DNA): TGTGCCAGCCGACAGGGTCCCTACAATGAGCAGTTCTTC.

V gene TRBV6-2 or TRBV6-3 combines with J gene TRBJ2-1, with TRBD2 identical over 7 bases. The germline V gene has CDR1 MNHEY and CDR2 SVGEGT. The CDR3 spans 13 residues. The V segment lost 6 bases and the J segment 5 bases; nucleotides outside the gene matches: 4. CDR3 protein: CASRRTSDNEQFF. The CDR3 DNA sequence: TGTGCCAGCAGACGCACTAGCGACAATGAGCAGTTCTTC.

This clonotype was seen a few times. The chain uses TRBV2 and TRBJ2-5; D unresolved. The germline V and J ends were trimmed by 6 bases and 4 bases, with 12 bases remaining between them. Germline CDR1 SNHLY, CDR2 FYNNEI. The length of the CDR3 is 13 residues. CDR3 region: CASRELWGETQYF. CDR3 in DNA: TGTGCCAGCAGAGAATTATGGGGAGAGACCCAGTACTTC. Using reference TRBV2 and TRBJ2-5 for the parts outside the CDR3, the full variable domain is EPEVTQTPSHQVTQMGQEVILRCVPISNHLYFYWYRQILGQKVEFLVSFYNNEISEKSEIFDDQFSVERPDGSNFTLKIRSTKLEDSAMYFCASRELWGETQYFGPGTRLLVL.

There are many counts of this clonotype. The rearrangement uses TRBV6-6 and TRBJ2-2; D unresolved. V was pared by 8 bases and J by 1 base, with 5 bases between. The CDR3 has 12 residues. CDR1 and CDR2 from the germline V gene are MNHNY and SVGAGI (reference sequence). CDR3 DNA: TGTGCCAGCTCCCGGAACACCGGGGAGCTGTTTTTT. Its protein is CASSRNTGELFF.

The CDR3 region has the DNA TGTGCCAGCAGGGTAGGACAGGGGATGCCAGGGCCCCAGCATTTT. Its translation is CASRVGQGMPGPQHF. The chain recombines TRBV6-5 with TRBJ1-5; 9 bases are a match to TRBD1. Germline trimming cut 6 bases from V and 9 bases from J; bases unmatched to any gene: 12. This CDR3 is built from 15 residues. The germline V gene encodes CDR1 MNHEY and CDR2 SVGAGI.

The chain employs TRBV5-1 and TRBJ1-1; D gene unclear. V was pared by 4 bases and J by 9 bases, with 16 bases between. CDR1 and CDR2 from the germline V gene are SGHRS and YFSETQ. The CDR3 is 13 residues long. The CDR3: CASSPREIGKAFF. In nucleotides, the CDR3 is TGCGCCAGCAGCCCCCGGGAGATTGGGAAAGCTTTCTTT.